Listed below are T cell receptor beta chains from one sample, sequenced in a study of CD8 T cells in Susac syndrome. TCRdb re-called the immunoSEQ multiplex PCR reads with MiXCR, one entry per CDR3 protein. The repertoire holds 160,000 or so distinct CDR3 sequences, over 85% seen once, with roughly 0.2% in the top ten. Sequencing input: CD8+ T cells from PBMCs. These receptors all come from a human donor with multiple sclerosis. Both conserved end residues are part of each CDR3. Fields, in order: CDR3 protein, CDR3 DNA, clone size, V gene, J gene, D gene. D genes are given only for firm matches. Size is omitted from some rows. Given values are once, few, many or a class for expanded clones.

cdr3_aa: CASSYRLQPQHF
cdr3_nt: TGTGCCAGCAGTTACCGCCTCCAGCCCCAGCATTTT
clone_size: NA
v_call: TRBV6-6
j_call: TRBJ1-5
d_call: NA

cdr3_aa: CASRLPGTSGGPYNEQFF
cdr3_nt: TGTGCCAGCAGACTACCCGGGACTAGCGGGGGACCCTACAATGAGCAGTTCTTC
clone_size: NA
v_call: TRBV7-8
j_call: TRBJ2-1
d_call: TRBD2

cdr3_aa: CAWTGTGMRGAGYYNEQFF
cdr3_nt: TGTGCCTGGACCGGGACAGGGATGAGGGGAGCGGGATATTACAATGAGCAGTTCTTC
clone_size: NA
v_call: TRBV30
j_call: TRBJ2-1
d_call: TRBD1

cdr3_aa: CASSFGRGNTIYF
cdr3_nt: TGTGCCAGCTCCTTCGGCAGGGGGAACACCATATATTTT
clone_size: NA
v_call: TRBV3-1
j_call: TRBJ1-3
d_call: TRBD1

cdr3_aa: CASSPYGVGNQPQHF
cdr3_nt: TGTGCCAGCAGCCCCTATGGTGTCGGGAATCAGCCCCAGCATTTT
clone_size: NA
v_call: TRBV9
j_call: TRBJ1-5
d_call: NA

cdr3_aa: CASSFEFQGREYF
cdr3_nt: TGTGCCAGCAGTTTTGAGTTCCAGGGCAGGGAGTACTTC
clone_size: NA
v_call: TRBV27
j_call: TRBJ2-7
d_call: NA

cdr3_aa: CSETPCTTGGYIQYF
cdr3_nt: TGCAGCGAAACACCCTGTACGACAGGGGGATACATTCAGTACTTC
clone_size: NA
v_call: TRBV29-1
j_call: TRBJ2-4
d_call: TRBD1

cdr3_aa: CASSFSNPGPNYGYTF
cdr3_nt: TGTGCCAGCAGCTTTTCAAATCCCGGGCCAAACTATGGCTACACCTTC
clone_size: NA
v_call: TRBV14
j_call: TRBJ1-2
d_call: NA

cdr3_aa: CASSGHGYTF
cdr3_nt: TGTGCCAGCAGTGGCCATGGCTACACCTTC
clone_size: few
v_call: TRBV25-1
j_call: TRBJ1-2
d_call: NA

cdr3_aa: CSVYVGDRSYEQYF
cdr3_nt: TGCAGCGTATACGTCGGGGACCGCTCCTACGAGCAGTACTTC
clone_size: NA
v_call: TRBV29-1
j_call: TRBJ2-7
d_call: NA

cdr3_aa: CASSSRSGSYNEQFF
cdr3_nt: TGTGCCAGCAGCTCCCGGAGCGGCTCCTACAATGAGCAGTTCTTC
clone_size: NA
v_call: TRBV6-5
j_call: TRBJ2-1
d_call: NA

cdr3_aa: CSVGQGMTTDTQYF
cdr3_nt: TGCAGCGTTGGACAGGGGATGACCACAGATACGCAGTATTTT
clone_size: NA
v_call: TRBV29-1
j_call: TRBJ2-3
d_call: TRBD1

cdr3_aa: CASGPGLIRGGEQYF
cdr3_nt: TGTGCCAGCGGGCCGGGACTGATAAGAGGGGGCGAGCAGTACTTC
clone_size: NA
v_call: TRBV27
j_call: TRBJ2-7
d_call: NA

cdr3_aa: CASSLGGGYQETQYF
cdr3_nt: TGTGCCAGCAGCTTAGGCGGGGGGTACCAAGAGACCCAGTACTTC
clone_size: once
v_call: TRBV7-8
j_call: TRBJ2-5
d_call: TRBD2

cdr3_aa: CASSPQGQASYEQYF
cdr3_nt: TGTGCCAGCTCACCACAAGGACAGGCCTCGTACGAGCAGTACTTC
clone_size: NA
v_call: TRBV18
j_call: TRBJ2-7
d_call: TRBD1

cdr3_aa: CSATDSLNREPQETQYF
cdr3_nt: TGCAGTGCCACGGACTCCCTGAACAGGGAACCACAAGAGACCCAGTACTTC
clone_size: NA
v_call: TRBV20-1
j_call: TRBJ2-5
d_call: NA

cdr3_aa: CATSTSWGVPAEQYF
cdr3_nt: TGTGCCACCAGCACCTCCTGGGGGGTCCCAGCCGAGCAGTACTTC
clone_size: NA
v_call: TRBV15
j_call: TRBJ2-7
d_call: NA

cdr3_aa: CATSGKDRGYQETQYF
cdr3_nt: TGTGCCACCAGCGGTAAGGACAGGGGATACCAAGAGACCCAGTACTTC
clone_size: NA
v_call: TRBV15
j_call: TRBJ2-5
d_call: TRBD1

cdr3_aa: CASILSGAFF
cdr3_nt: TGTGCCAGCATCCTATCGGGGGCTTTCTTT
clone_size: NA
v_call: TRBV2
j_call: TRBJ1-1
d_call: NA

cdr3_aa: CASSWGSGETQYF
cdr3_nt: TGTGCCAGCAGCTGGGGGTCGGGAGAGACCCAGTACTTC
clone_size: NA
v_call: TRBV13
j_call: TRBJ2-5
d_call: NA

cdr3_aa: CASSLTRQGSTNEKLFF
cdr3_nt: TGTGCCAGCAGCTTAACCCGACAGGGGTCAACTAATGAAAAACTGTTTTTT
clone_size: NA
v_call: TRBV7-9
j_call: TRBJ1-4
d_call: TRBD1

cdr3_aa: CASSYGRSIVEETQYF
cdr3_nt: TGTGCCAGCAGCTACGGAAGGAGTATCGTTGAAGAGACCCAGTACTTC
clone_size: NA
v_call: TRBV5-5
j_call: TRBJ2-5
d_call: NA

cdr3_aa: CALPVKEQFF
cdr3_nt: TGTGCCCTCCCCGTTAAGGAGCAGTTCTTC
clone_size: NA
v_call: TRBV7-9
j_call: TRBJ2-1
d_call: NA

cdr3_aa: CASSFTQGSYEQYF
cdr3_nt: TGCGCCAGCAGCTTCACTCAGGGGTCCTACGAGCAGTACTTC
clone_size: NA
v_call: TRBV5-1
j_call: TRBJ2-7
d_call: NA

cdr3_aa: CSVERSGTGSEYSTYYGYTF
cdr3_nt: TGCAGCGTTGAAAGATCCGGGACAGGGTCCGAATACTCAACCTACTATGGCTACACCTTC
clone_size: NA
v_call: TRBV29-1
j_call: TRBJ1-2
d_call: TRBD1

cdr3_aa: CASSLVGGGGDYGYTF
cdr3_nt: TGTGCCAGCAGCTTAGTTGGAGGAGGGGGCGACTATGGCTACACCTTC
clone_size: NA
v_call: TRBV7-9
j_call: TRBJ1-2
d_call: TRBD1

cdr3_aa: CSVERQGSTYEQYF
cdr3_nt: TGCAGCGTCGAAAGACAGGGGAGCACCTACGAGCAGTACTTC
clone_size: NA
v_call: TRBV29-1
j_call: TRBJ2-7
d_call: TRBD1

cdr3_aa: CSAELGTEAFF
cdr3_nt: TGCAGTGCCGAGCTAGGGACTGAAGCTTTCTTT
clone_size: NA
v_call: TRBV20-1
j_call: TRBJ1-1
d_call: NA

cdr3_aa: CSVEDPQGKTF
cdr3_nt: TGCAGCGTTGAAGATCCACAGGGCAAGACCTTC
clone_size: NA
v_call: TRBV29-1
j_call: TRBJ1-2
d_call: NA

cdr3_aa: CSVDGTGTGGLYPYNEQFF
cdr3_nt: TGCAGCGTTGACGGGACTGGGACAGGGGGACTCTACCCCTACAATGAGCAGTTCTTC
clone_size: NA
v_call: TRBV29-1
j_call: TRBJ2-1
d_call: TRBD1

cdr3_aa: CASSLGGGAMETQYF
cdr3_nt: TGCGCCAGCAGCTTGGGCGGGGGGGCCATGGAGACCCAGTACTTC
clone_size: once
v_call: TRBV5-1
j_call: TRBJ2-5
d_call: TRBD2

cdr3_aa: CASSPQGAWETQYF
cdr3_nt: TGTGCCAGCAGCCCACAGGGGGCCTGGGAGACCCAGTACTTC
clone_size: NA
v_call: TRBV28
j_call: TRBJ2-5
d_call: TRBD1

cdr3_aa: CASSQVGGQNTEAFF
cdr3_nt: TGTGCCAGCAGCCAAGTAGGAGGACAGAACACTGAAGCTTTCTTT
clone_size: once
v_call: TRBV3-1
j_call: TRBJ1-1
d_call: NA

cdr3_aa: CASSYGKKGANSPLHF
cdr3_nt: TGTGCCAGCAGTTACGGGAAGAAGGGAGCAAATTCACCCCTCCACTTT
clone_size: NA
v_call: TRBV6-5
j_call: TRBJ1-6
d_call: NA

cdr3_aa: CAWSAGGRGNQPQHF
cdr3_nt: TGTGCCTGGAGTGCAGGGGGCCGGGGCAATCAGCCCCAGCATTTT
clone_size: NA
v_call: TRBV30
j_call: TRBJ1-5
d_call: TRBD1

cdr3_aa: CASSIAGGFNYEQYF
cdr3_nt: TGTGCCAGTAGTATAGCGGGGGGCTTCAACTACGAGCAGTACTTC
clone_size: NA
v_call: TRBV19
j_call: TRBJ2-7
d_call: NA

cdr3_aa: CASSFGGARTDTQYF
cdr3_nt: TGTGCCAGCAGTTTTGGGGGGGCGCGGACAGATACGCAGTATTTT
clone_size: NA
v_call: TRBV28
j_call: TRBJ2-3
d_call: NA

cdr3_aa: CATSSTQTPYNEQFF
cdr3_nt: TGTGCCACCAGCTCCACACAAACCCCCTACAATGAGCAGTTCTTC
clone_size: NA
v_call: TRBV15
j_call: TRBJ2-1
d_call: NA

cdr3_aa: CASSSDRWPTEAFF
cdr3_nt: TGTGCCAGCAGCTCCGACAGATGGCCCACTGAAGCTTTCTTT
clone_size: NA
v_call: TRBV7-9
j_call: TRBJ1-1
d_call: NA

cdr3_aa: CASSLTGEGSYNEQFF
cdr3_nt: TGTGCCAGCAGCCTAACAGGGGAAGGCTCCTACAATGAGCAGTTCTTC
clone_size: NA
v_call: TRBV3-1
j_call: TRBJ2-1
d_call: TRBD1

cdr3_aa: CASSRGGGTYTEAFF
cdr3_nt: TGTGCCAGTAGTAGGGGAGGGGGGACGTACACTGAAGCTTTCTTT
clone_size: NA
v_call: TRBV27
j_call: TRBJ1-1
d_call: NA

cdr3_aa: CASSVGDRGGNGYTF
cdr3_nt: TGTGCCAGCAGCGTAGGGGACAGGGGAGGGAATGGCTACACCTTC
clone_size: NA
v_call: TRBV9
j_call: TRBJ1-2
d_call: TRBD1

cdr3_aa: CASGPWQGGNEQFF
cdr3_nt: TGCGCCAGCGGCCCTTGGCAGGGCGGGAATGAGCAGTTCTTC
clone_size: NA
v_call: TRBV5-1
j_call: TRBJ2-1
d_call: NA

cdr3_aa: CASREGAGGSYNEQFF
cdr3_nt: TGTGCCAGCAGGGAGGGTGCGGGGGGCTCCTACAATGAGCAGTTCTTC
clone_size: once
v_call: TRBV2
j_call: TRBJ2-1
d_call: TRBD2